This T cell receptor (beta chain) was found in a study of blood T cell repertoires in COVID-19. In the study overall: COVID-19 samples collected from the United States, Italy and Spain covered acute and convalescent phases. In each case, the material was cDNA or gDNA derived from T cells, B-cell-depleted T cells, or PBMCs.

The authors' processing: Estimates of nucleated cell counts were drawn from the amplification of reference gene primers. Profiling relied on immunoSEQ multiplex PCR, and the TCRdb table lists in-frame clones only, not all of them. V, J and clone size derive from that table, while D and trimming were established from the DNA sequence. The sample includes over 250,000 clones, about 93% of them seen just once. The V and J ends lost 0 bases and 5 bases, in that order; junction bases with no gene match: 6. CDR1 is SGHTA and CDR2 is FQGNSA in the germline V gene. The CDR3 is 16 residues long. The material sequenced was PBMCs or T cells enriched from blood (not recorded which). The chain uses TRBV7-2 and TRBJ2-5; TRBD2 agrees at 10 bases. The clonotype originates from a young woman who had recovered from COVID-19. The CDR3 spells CASSLASGRRYETQYF. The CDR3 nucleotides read TGTGCCAGCAGCTTAGCTAGCGGGAGGCGTTATGAGACCCAGTACTTC.